This entry describes one T cell receptor (beta chain). CDR1 is KGHSH and CDR2 is LQKENI in the germline V gene. J was trimmed by 3 bases and V by 8 bases; bases with no gene match: 13. The CDR3 covers 17 residues. The data were obtained in a study of blood T cell repertoires in COVID-19. Authors' methods: Amplification from reference gene primers served as the basis for estimated nucleated cell counts. Profiled with immunoSEQ multiplex PCR; TCRdb holds only in-frame clones, not every one. D and trimming were read from the DNA, whereas the V and J calls and clone size are those reported in that table. The repertoire has about 190,000 clones, less than 85% of them found once; the top ten carry more than 2.5%.

The source material was PBMCs or T cells enriched from blood (not recorded which). The rearrangement links TRBV18 to TRBJ2-3; 11 bases are a match to TRBD1. This receptor was obtained from a woman in her twenties or thirties who had recovered from COVID-19. CDR3 sequence: CASTLGTGGTGTDTQYF. As DNA, the CDR3 is TGTGCCAGCACCCTTGGGACAGGGGGAACTGGTACAGATACGCAGTATTTT.